This T cell receptor (beta chain) was sequenced in a study of T cells in Graves' hyperthyroidism and ophthalmopathy. Amplification targeted TCR beta CDR3 regions from RNA transcripts. First-round RT-PCR targeting the TCR CDR3 was performed with the HTBI primer set. TCRdb redid the calling of the multiplex PCR reads with MiXCR, one entry per CDR3 protein. The sample lists about 270,000 distinct CDR3 sequences, roughly 20% occurring once. The CDR3 sequence is 16 residues long. Trimming removed 1 base at V and 1 base at J, with 12 bases between. Uncontrolled infection, other autoimmune disease, pregnancy or lactation disqualified patients from enrolment.

The specimen sequenced was blood. The rearrangement joins TRBV12-3 or TRBV12-4 to TRBJ2-3; the D gene is possibly TRBD1 (6 bases). The clonotype originates from a man aged 25-45 years with Graves' ophthalmopathy. The CDR3 nucleotides read TGTGCCAGCAGTTTAGGCCGGGACAAAGGCACAGATACGCAGTATTTT. Its translation is CASSLGRDKGTDTQYF.